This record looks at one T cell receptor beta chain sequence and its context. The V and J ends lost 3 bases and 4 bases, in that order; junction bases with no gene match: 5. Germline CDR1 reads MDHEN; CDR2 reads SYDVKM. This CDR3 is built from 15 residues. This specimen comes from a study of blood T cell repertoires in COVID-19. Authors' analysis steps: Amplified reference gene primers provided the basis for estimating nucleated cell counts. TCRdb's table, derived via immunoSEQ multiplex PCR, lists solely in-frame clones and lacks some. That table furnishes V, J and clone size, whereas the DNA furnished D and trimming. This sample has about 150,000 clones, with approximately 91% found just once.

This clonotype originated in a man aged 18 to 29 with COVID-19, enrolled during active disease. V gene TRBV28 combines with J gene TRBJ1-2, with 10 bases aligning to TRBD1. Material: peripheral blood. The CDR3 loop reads CASSLLGQGLYGYTF. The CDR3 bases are TGTGCCAGCAGTTTGCTGGGACAGGGGCTCTATGGCTACACCTTC.